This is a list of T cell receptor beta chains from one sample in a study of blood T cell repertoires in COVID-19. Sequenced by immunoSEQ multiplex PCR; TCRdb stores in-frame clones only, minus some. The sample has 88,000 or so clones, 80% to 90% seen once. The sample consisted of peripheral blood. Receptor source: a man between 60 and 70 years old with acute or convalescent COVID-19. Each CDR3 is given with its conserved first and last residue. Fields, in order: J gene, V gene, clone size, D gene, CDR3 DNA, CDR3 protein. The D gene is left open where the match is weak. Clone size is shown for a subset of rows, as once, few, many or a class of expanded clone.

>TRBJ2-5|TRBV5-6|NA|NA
TGTGCCAGCAGTAAGCCCTCGGGTTGGACCCAGTACTTC
CASSKPSGWTQYF
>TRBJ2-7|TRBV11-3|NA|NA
TGTGCCAGCGGAGAGATCCGGGGGCAGTACTTC
CASGEIRGQYF
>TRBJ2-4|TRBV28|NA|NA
TGTGCCAGCAGTACAACAGGGGCCAAAAACATTCAGTACTTC
CASSTTGAKNIQYF
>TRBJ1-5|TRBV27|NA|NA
TGTGCCAGCAGGGCCTGGGGGGGTAGTCAGCCCCAGCATTTT
CASRAWGGSQPQHF
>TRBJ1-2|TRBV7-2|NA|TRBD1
TGTGCCAGCAGCTCCCTGGGACAGGCGGGTAGAGGCTACACCTTC
CASSSLGQAGRGYTF
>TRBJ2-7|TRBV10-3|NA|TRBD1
TGTGCCATCAGTGAATTGGGCAGCAGGGGGCAATACGAGCAGTACTTC
CAISELGSRGQYEQYF
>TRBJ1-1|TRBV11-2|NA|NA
TGTGCCAGCAAGTTGACAGCTAACACTGAAGCTTTCTTT
CASKLTANTEAFF
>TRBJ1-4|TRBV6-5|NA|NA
TGTGCCAGCAAGTTGCTGGTAGCAACTAATGAAAAACTGTTTTTT
CASKLLVATNEKLFF
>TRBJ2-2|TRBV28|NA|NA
TGTGCCAGCAGCCCCTCCAACGGGGTAGGCGGGGAGCTGTTTTTT
CASSPSNGVGGELFF
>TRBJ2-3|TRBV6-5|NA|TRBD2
TGTGCCAGCAGTTACGGGCGGGGGTACACAGATACGCAGTATTTT
CASSYGRGYTDTQYF
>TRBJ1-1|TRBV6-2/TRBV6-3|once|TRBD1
TGTGCCAGCAGTTACACGGAAACAGGGGTGACTGAAGCTTTCTTT
CASSYTETGVTEAFF
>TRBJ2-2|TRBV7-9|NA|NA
TGTGCCAGCAGCAAGGGTACAGGGCTTGTCGGGGAGCTGTTTTTT
CASSKGTGLVGELFF
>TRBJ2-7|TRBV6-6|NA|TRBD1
TGTGCCAGCAGTTCCCAACAGGGGTCCGAGCAGTACTTC
CASSSQQGSEQYF
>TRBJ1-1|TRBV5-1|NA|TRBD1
TGCGCCAGCAGCTTTGGGGGGACAGGGTTAACTGAAGCTTTCTTT
CASSFGGTGLTEAFF
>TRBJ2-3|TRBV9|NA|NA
TGTGCCAGCAGCCCCCTGGGCGTGAGCACAGATACGCAGTATTTT
CASSPLGVSTDTQYF
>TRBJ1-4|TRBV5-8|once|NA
TGTGCCAGCAGCCGAAGAGCTAACAGCAATGAAAAACTGTTTTTT
CASSRRANSNEKLFF
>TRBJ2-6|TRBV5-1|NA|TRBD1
TGCGCCAGCAGATCGGGACAGGGGCCCTCTGGGGCCAACGTCCTGACTTTC
CASRSGQGPSGANVLTF
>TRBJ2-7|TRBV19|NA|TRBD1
TGTGCCAGTAGGGGAAACCCGGGACAGAGCTCCTACGAGCAGTACTTC
CASRGNPGQSSYEQYF
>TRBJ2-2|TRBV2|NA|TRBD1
TGTGCCACCCCGGACAGGGGAACCGGCACCGGGGAGCTGTTTTTT
CATPDRGTGTGELFF
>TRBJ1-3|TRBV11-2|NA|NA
TGTGCCAGCAGCCAAGCGGGAAATCCCTCTGGAAACACCATATATTTT
CASSQAGNPSGNTIYF
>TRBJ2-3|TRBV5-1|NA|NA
TGCGCCAGCAGCTTGGTTTTAGGGGCGCGCACAGATACGCAGTATTTT
CASSLVLGARTDTQYF
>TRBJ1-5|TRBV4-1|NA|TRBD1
TGCGCCAGTAAACAGGGGTTCCTTAGCAATCAGCCCCAGCATTTT
CASKQGFLSNQPQHF
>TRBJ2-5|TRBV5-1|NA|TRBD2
TGCGCCAGCAGCCAAATAGCGGGAGTGGGGGAGACCCAGTACTTC
CASSQIAGVGETQYF
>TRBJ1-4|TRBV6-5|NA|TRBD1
TGTGCCAGCAGCCTCCGGACAGGGATTAATGAAAAACTGTTTTTT
CASSLRTGINEKLFF
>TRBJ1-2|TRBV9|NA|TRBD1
TGTGCCAGCAGCGTACGGGGGGACAGGGTTAACTATGGCTACACCTTC
CASSVRGDRVNYGYTF
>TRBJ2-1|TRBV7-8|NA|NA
TGTGCCAGCAGCCCAACAGGGAATACCTACAATGAGCAGTTCTTC
CASSPTGNTYNEQFF
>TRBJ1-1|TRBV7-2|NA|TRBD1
TGTGCCAGCAGCCAGGGGAGGACAGGTAGTCAAGCTTTCTTT
CASSQGRTGSQAFF
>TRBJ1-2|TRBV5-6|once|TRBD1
TGTGCCAGCAGCCCGGGCGGCGGGACAGTATACTATGGCTACACCTTC
CASSPGGGTVYYGYTF
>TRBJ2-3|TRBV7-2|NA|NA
TGTGCCAGCAGCCCCCACACAGATACGCAGTATTTT
CASSPHTDTQYF
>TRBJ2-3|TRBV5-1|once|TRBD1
TGCGCCAGCAGCTTTGTGGACAGGGTTCGAGATACGCAGTATTTT
CASSFVDRVRDTQYF
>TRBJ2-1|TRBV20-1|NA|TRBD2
TGCAGTGCTAGTCGCCTAGCGGGGTACAATGAGCAGTTCTTC
CSASRLAGYNEQFF
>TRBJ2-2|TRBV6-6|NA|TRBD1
TGTGCCAGCAGTTACGATGGACAGGTGGGCGGGGAGCTGTTTTTT
CASSYDGQVGGELFF
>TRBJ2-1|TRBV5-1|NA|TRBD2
TGCGCCAGCAGCTTGAGGCCTAGCGGGGACAATGAGCAGTTCTTC
CASSLRPSGDNEQFF
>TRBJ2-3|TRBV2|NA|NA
TGTGCCAACGTAGGAGGGGATCTGAGAGATACGCAGTATTTT
CANVGGDLRDTQYF
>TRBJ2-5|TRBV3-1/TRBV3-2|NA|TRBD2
TGTGCCAGCAGTTTGCGGGGCACTAGCGGGGGGCGAGGGACCCAGTACTTC
CASSLRGTSGGRGTQYF
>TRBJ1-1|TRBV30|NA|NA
TGTGCCTGGAGTGTAGGACTAGTTGGGGCTGAAGCTTTCTTT
CAWSVGLVGAEAFF
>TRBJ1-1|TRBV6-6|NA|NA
TGTGCCAGCAGACCCCGGAGTGAGGTCACTGAAGCTTTCTTT
CASRPRSEVTEAFF
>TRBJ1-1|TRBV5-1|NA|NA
TGCGCCAGCAGGTCGGTAGGGGCGTCGACTGAAGCTTTCTTT
CASRSVGASTEAFF
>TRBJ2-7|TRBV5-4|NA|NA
TGTGCCAGCAGCCGCCAGCGGAAACCCTACGAGCAGTACTTC
CASSRQRKPYEQYF
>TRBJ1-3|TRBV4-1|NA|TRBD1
TGCGCCAGCAGCCGGACAGGGGGATCGGGAAACACCATATATTTT
CASSRTGGSGNTIYF
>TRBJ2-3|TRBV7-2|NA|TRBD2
TGTGCCAGCAGCTTAACGGGACTAGCGATTTTGCCAGATACGCAGTATTTT
CASSLTGLAILPDTQYF
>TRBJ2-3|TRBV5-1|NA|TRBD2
TGCGCCAGCAGCCTAACATTAGCGGGACCTAGCACAGATACGCAGTATTTT
CASSLTLAGPSTDTQYF